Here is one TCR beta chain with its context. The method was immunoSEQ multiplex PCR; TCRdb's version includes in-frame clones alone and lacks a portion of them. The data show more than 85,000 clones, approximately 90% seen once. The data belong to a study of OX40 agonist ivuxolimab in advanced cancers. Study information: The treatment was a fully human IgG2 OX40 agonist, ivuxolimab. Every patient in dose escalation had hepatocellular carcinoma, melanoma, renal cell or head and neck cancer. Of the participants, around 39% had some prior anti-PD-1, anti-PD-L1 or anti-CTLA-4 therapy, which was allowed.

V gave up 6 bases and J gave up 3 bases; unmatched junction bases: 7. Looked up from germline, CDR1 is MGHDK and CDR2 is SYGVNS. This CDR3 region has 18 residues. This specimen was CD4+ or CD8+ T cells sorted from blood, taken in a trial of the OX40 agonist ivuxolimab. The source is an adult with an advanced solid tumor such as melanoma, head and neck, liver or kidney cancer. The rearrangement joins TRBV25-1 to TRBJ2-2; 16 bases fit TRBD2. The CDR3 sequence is CASSMGLAGGRDTGELFF. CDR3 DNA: TGTGCCAGCAGCATGGGACTAGCGGGAGGGAGGGACACCGGGGAGCTGTTTTTT.